Following are 24 T cell receptor beta chains from one sample sequenced in a study of identical twins. MiXCR, applied by TCRdb to the 5' RACE reads, yields one record per CDR3 protein. The table has under 800,000 distinct CDR3 sequences, approximately 22% seen once; the top ten hold roughly 4%. These data were likewise used in another study, on T cells expressing NK-cell markers.

Input material: PBMCs. These receptors all come from a young woman in good health.

CDR3 amino acids: CASSNINDRRSPGSYNEQFF. CDR3 nucleotide sequence: TGTGCCAGCAGTAATATAAACGACAGGCGTTCACCAGGGTCCTACAATGAGCAGTTCTTC. The chain carries TRBV21-1 and TRBJ2-1; TRBD1, the table's D call, was not compared with the DNA. TRBV21-1 is termed a pseudogene. The CDR3 extends over 20 amino acids.

This clonotype occurred many times. The J gene is TRBJ2-2, the V gene TRBV7-2, with D maybe TRBD1 (5 bases). The germline V gene has CDR1 SGHTA and CDR2 FQGNSA. CDR3 size: 16 residues. V lost 5 bases and J 5 bases, leaving 18 bases between the germline ends. The CDR3 DNA is TGTGCCAGCAGCCCCCAAGCCCAGGGTGAGACCGGGGAGCTGTTTTTT. This sequence encodes CASSPQAQGETGELFF.

This clonotype has ten or more counts. The chain uses TRBV10-3 and TRBJ2-1; 8 bases map to TRBD2. Germline V gene lookup returns CDR1 ENHRY and CDR2 SYGVKD. V shed 6 bases and J 9 bases; nucleotides not matched to a gene: 10. This CDR3 is 14 amino acids long. The CDR3 sequence: CAIRERESGGEQFF. The CDR3 DNA reads TGTGCCATCAGGGAGCGGGAGTCGGGAGGTGAGCAGTTCTTC.

This clonotype appeared many times. The chain employs TRBV12-3 or TRBV12-4 and TRBJ2-1, with 8 nucleotides matching TRBD1. J was trimmed by 6 bases and V by 3 bases; bases with no gene match: 4. This CDR3 comprises 14 residues. The CDR3, as DNA: TGTGCCAGCAGTTTTTTGGACAGGGTCAATGAGCAGTTCTTC. This translates into CASSFLDRVNEQFF.

This clonotype is medium-sized in the sample. The chain couples TRBV6-4 to TRBJ2-3; unclear D gene. The CDR3 length is 14 residues. The V and J ends lost 2 bases and 0 bases respectively, with 6 bases between them. CDR1 is MRHNA and CDR2 is SNTAGT in the germline V gene. DNA of the CDR3: TGTGCCAGCAGTGACGGTTCTAGCACAGATACGCAGTATTTT. Its protein product is CASSDGSSTDTQYF.

This clonotype has just a few counts. The chain employs TRBV6-1 and TRBJ2-1; 12 nucleotides align to TRBD2. The V gene end was trimmed by 7 bases and the J gene end by 0 bases; junction bases not matched to a gene: 4. The CDR3 spans 16 residues. Germline-derived CDR1 and CDR2 are MNHNS and SASEGT. The CDR3 reads CASKTSGSGSYNEQFF. CDR3 nucleotide sequence: TGTGCCAGCAAGACTAGCGGGAGCGGCTCCTACAATGAGCAGTTCTTC.

This sequence joins TRBV10-1 and TRBJ2-1; no definite D call. This CDR3 is 13 amino acids long. V lost 3 bases, J lost 2 bases, and 5 bases lay in between. The germline CDR1 and CDR2 sequences are WNHNN and SYGVQD (reference sequence). The CDR3 loop reads CASSEGTYNEQFF. The CDR3 nucleotides read TGCGCCAGCAGTGAAGGCACCTACAATGAGCAGTTCTTC.

The chain joins TRBV5-1 to TRBJ2-1, with 8 bases aligning to TRBD2. CDR1 is SGHRS, CDR2 YFSETQ, per germline. CDR3 length: 14 residues. Trimming cost V 7 bases and J 10 bases; bases outside gene matches: 13. CDR3 in amino acids: CASRPRRGAGEQFF. The DNA of the CDR3 is TGCGCCAGCCGCCCGCGGCGGGGGGCCGGCGAGCAGTTCTTC.

V gene TRBV5-1 combines with J gene TRBJ2-1; the match to TRBD2 covers 7 bases. The CDR3 consists of 14 residues. Germline assignment: CDR1 SGHRS and CDR2 YFSETQ. J gave up 4 bases and V 4 bases, and 5 bases lay outside the gene matches. The CDR3 protein is CASSDRDYYNEQFF. The CDR3 nucleotides read TGCGCCAGCAGCGACCGGGACTATTACAATGAGCAGTTCTTC.

The V gene is TRBV12-3 or TRBV12-4, the J gene TRBJ1-2; a possible D gene is TRBD1 (6 bases). V was clipped by 5 bases and J by 4 bases, with 11 bases between them. The CDR3 extends over 13 amino acids. CDR3 sequence: CASSTGQGYGYTF. CDR3 nucleotide sequence: TGTGCCAGCAGTACAGGGCAAGGCTATGGCTACACCTTC.

This clonotype was found a few times. CDR3 sequence reads: CASSLGGYDYEQYF. In DNA form, the CDR3 reads TGTGCCAGCAGTTTGGGGGGTTACGACTACGAGCAGTACTTC. The V call is TRBV12-3 or TRBV12-4, the J call TRBJ2-7; TRBD2 might be the D (6 bases). Between the trimmed V and J ends, which lost 3 bases and 3 bases, there was a span of 12 bases. The CDR3 consists of 14 residues.

This chain's CDR3 is CASSPPGGLEQYF. The CDR3 DNA follows: TGTGCCAGCAGCCCCCCCGGGGGCCTTGAGCAGTACTTC. The V call is TRBV7-2, the J call TRBJ2-7; D may correspond to TRBD1 or TRBD2 (6 bases each). Trimming took off 5 bases at V and 7 bases at J, with 15 bases between the two ends. The CDR3 extends over 13 amino acids. Germline V gene data show CDR1 as SGHTA and CDR2 as FQGNSA.

This clonotype has only a few counts. This CDR3 reads CASSSGSVWEKLFF. DNA of the CDR3: TGTGCCAGCAGCTCAGGGTCGGTTTGGGAAAAACTGTTTTTT. This chain links TRBV7-2 with TRBJ1-4; a possible D gene is TRBD1 (5 bases). Germline lookup yields CDR1 SGHTA and CDR2 FQGNSA. This CDR3 region has 14 residues. Trimming cost V 4 bases and J 8 bases, with 14 bases left between them. Drawing the rest from reference TRBV7-2 and TRBJ1-4, the complete variable domain is GAGVSQSPSNKVTEKGKDVELRCDPISGHTALYWYRQSLGQGLEFLIYFQGNSAPDKSGLPSDRFSAERTGGSVSTLTIQRTQQEDSAVYLCASSSGSVWEKLFFGSGTQLSVL.

This chain connects TRBV20-1 to TRBJ2-1; D possibly uses TRBD1 or TRBD2 (5 bases each). Germline lookup yields CDR1 DFQATT and CDR2 SNEGSKA (reference sequence). The CDR3 contains 14 residues. CDR3 DNA: TGCAGCTTAGAGGACACCCGAGGGTACAATGAGCAGTTCTTC. It specifies CSLEDTRGYNEQFF.

The chain has TRBV7-2 and TRBJ2-7; maybe TRBD1 (5 bases). In germline, CDR1 is SGHTA, CDR2 FQGNSA. The V and J ends lost 6 bases and 4 bases respectively, with 19 bases between them. This CDR3 comprises 15 residues. The CDR3 is CASRPSMAGKYEQYF. The CDR3 DNA sequence: TGTGCCAGCAGACCTAGTATGGCAGGGAAATACGAGCAGTACTTC.

The chain joins TRBV2 to TRBJ2-7; perhaps TRBD1 as D (5 bases). Between the trimmed V and J ends, which lost 4 bases and 5 bases, there was a span of 15 bases. This CDR3 region has 14 residues. Germline-derived CDR1 and CDR2 are SNHLY and FYNNEI. The CDR3 region is CASSVRLTGHEQYF. The CDR3 region has the DNA TGTGCCAGCAGTGTAAGACTTACAGGACACGAGCAGTACTTC.

V is TRBV7-9 and J is TRBJ2-1; 8 bases are shared with TRBD2. The junction had 7 bases not matched to a gene; V was cut back by 3 bases and J by 9 bases. The V gene's germline CDR1 is SEHNR and CDR2 FQNEAQ (reference sequence). The CDR3 spans 14 residues. This chain's CDR3 is CASSFSGRAAEQFF. In DNA, the CDR3 is TGTGCCAGCAGCTTTTCCGGGAGGGCCGCTGAGCAGTTCTTC.

This clonotype was observed a handful of times. The gene calls are TRBV20-1 and TRBJ1-2; D is possibly TRBD1 (5 bases). From germline, CDR1 is DFQATT and CDR2 SNEGSKA (reference sequence). V was clipped by 1 base and J by 10 bases, with 16 bases between them. There are 13 residues in the CDR3. This chain's CDR3 is CSARAGQLSFYTF. In DNA, the CDR3 is TGCAGTGCTAGAGCAGGGCAGTTATCTTTCTACACCTTC.

Ten or more counts support this clonotype. This sequence joins TRBV27 and TRBJ2-3; D ambiguous. Trimming removed 6 bases from V and 7 bases from J, with 11 bases in between. Germline CDR1 and CDR2: MNHEY and SMNVEV (reference sequence). The CDR3 spans 12 residues. The CDR3 nucleotides are TGTGCCAGCAGATCTGGGCTCCATACGCAGTATTTT. Translating it yields CASRSGLHTQYF.

As for this clonotype: Since a much larger clone is just one base distant, this may be a read error. The V and J genes are TRBV13 and TRBJ2-3; no reliable D call. The CDR3 is 11 amino acids. Germline V gene lookup returns CDR1 PRHDT and CDR2 FYEKMQ (reference sequence). V was clipped by 5 bases and J by 8 bases, with 8 bases between them. The CDR3 region is CASSPAVTQYF. In nucleotides, the CDR3 is TGTGCCAGCAGCCCCGCGGTTACGCAGTATTTT.

This clonotype was seen only a few times. The chain couples TRBV10-3 to TRBJ2-3; 7 bases match TRBD1. The CDR3 has 15 amino acids. Germline loops: CDR1 ENHRY, CDR2 SYGVKD. V dropped 6 bases and J dropped 7; count of bases not matched to a gene: 13. The CDR3 DNA is TGTGCCATCAGCGGAGTGACAGGGTTCAGAAATACGCAGTATTTT. This translates into CAISGVTGFRNTQYF.

This clonotype was detected many times. This rearrangement joins TRBV4-3 to TRBJ2-3, with 7 bases matching TRBD2. The CDR3 runs 18 residues. J was trimmed by 0 bases and V by 0 bases; bases with no gene match: 9. Looked up from germline, CDR1 is LGHNA and CDR2 is YSLEER. The CDR3 is CASSQEVGQRGSTDTQYF. In DNA form, the CDR3 reads TGCGCCAGCAGCCAAGAAGTCGGCCAGCGGGGTAGCACAGATACGCAGTATTTT.

This rearrangement joins TRBV10-3 to TRBJ2-1; D is unresolved. The CDR3 covers 15 residues. CDR1 is ENHRY and CDR2 is SYGVKD in the germline V gene. Trimming removed 2 bases at V and 0 bases at J, with 8 bases between. The CDR3 coding sequence is TGTGCCATCAGTGAGACAGAGAGCTCCTACAATGAGCAGTTCTTC. Amino acids: CAISETESSYNEQFF.

V usage is TRBV5-1 and J usage is TRBJ1-2, with D uncertain. Germline V lookup: CDR1 SGHRS, CDR2 YFSETQ. Deletions cut 0 bases from V and 8 bases from J, with 11 bases between. This CDR3 spans 13 amino acids. The CDR3 coding sequence is TGCGCCAGCAGCTTGGCCGCGAGGGAAGGCTACACCTTC. Its protein product is CASSLAAREGYTF.